Following are 23 T cell receptor beta chains from one sample sequenced in a study of a mutant IDH1 vaccine in newly diagnosed glioma. Described time point: baseline, week 1 (first vaccination visit). Noted treatment: pre-vaccination baseline after standard-of-care therapy. Sequenced by immunoSEQ multiplex PCR; TCRdb stores in-frame clones only, minus some. This table has about 54,000 clones, 70% to 90% appearing once. This specimen consisted of PBMCs, obtained from a glioma patient treated with radiotherapy, temozolomide or both. These receptor sequences come from a man between 18 and 35 years old with glioma.

This clone was seen once. The V gene is TRBV18, the J gene TRBJ1-2, with D unresolved. Trimming took 4 bases from V and 4 from J, leaving 16 bases between them. CDR1 is KGHSH and CDR2 is LQKENI in the germline V gene. This CDR3 is built from 15 residues. CDR3 protein: CASSRQEAIRYGYTF. The CDR3 DNA sequence: TGTGCCAGCTCACGCCAAGAGGCGATACGCTATGGCTACACCTTC.

The V call is TRBV19, the J call TRBJ1-2, with 9 bases matching TRBD1. The CDR3 is made up of 13 amino acids. The V and J ends lost 8 bases and 4 bases, in that order; junction bases with no gene match: 5. From germline, CDR1 is LNHDA and CDR2 SQIVND (reference sequence). The CDR3 region has the DNA TGTGCCAGTGCAGACAGGGGGATCTATGGCTACACCTTC. Translating it yields CASADRGIYGYTF.

Only one count was recorded for this clone. The chain recombines TRBV7-9 with TRBJ1-2; 8 nucleotides match TRBD1. Germline V gene sequence: CDR1 SEHNR, CDR2 FQNEAQ (reference sequence). The CDR3 runs to 16 residues. V gave up 6 bases and J gave up 2 bases; unmatched junction bases: 11. The CDR3 nucleotides read TGTGCCAGCAGAGACCCAGGGGGCGTCTCGAACTATGGCTACACCTTC. Amino acid sequence: CASRDPGGVSNYGYTF.

V is TRBV9 and J is TRBJ2-2, with D possibly called TRBD1 or TRBD2 (6 bases each). Germline lookup yields CDR1 SGDLS and CDR2 YYNGEE. V lost 4 bases, J lost 10 bases, and 23 bases lay in between. The CDR3 is 16 amino acids. CDR3 region: CASSPSNGGGSEELFF. In DNA, the CDR3 is TGTGCCAGCAGCCCCTCCAATGGAGGGGGATCCGAGGAGCTGTTTTTT.

This chain joins TRBV27 and TRBJ1-1; D is perhaps TRBD1 (5 bases). Between the trimmed V and J ends, which lost 0 bases and 5 bases, there was a span of 7 bases. Germline-derived CDR1 and CDR2 are MNHEY and SMNVEV (reference sequence). The CDR3 is made up of 13 amino acids. In DNA form, the CDR3 reads TGTGCCAGCAGTTTATCGAAGGGGACTGAAGCTTTCTTT. Protein product: CASSLSKGTEAFF.

This clone has a single count. The V and J genes are TRBV14 and TRBJ2-1; perhaps D is TRBD1 or TRBD2 (5 bases each). Germline V gene lookup returns CDR1 SGHDN and CDR2 FVKESK. This CDR3 contains 18 residues. The ends were cut back, 4 bases at V and 0 bases at J, with 19 bases in the middle. CDR3 amino acids: CASSLQGAGAISYNEQFF. The CDR3 DNA sequence: TGTGCCAGCAGCCTCCAAGGGGCGGGCGCTATCTCCTACAATGAGCAGTTCTTC.

The chain carries TRBV29-1 and TRBJ2-1; D unclear. Trimming pared 4 bases from V and 5 bases from J, leaving 12 bases between. This CDR3 has 13 residues. Germline V gene sequence: CDR1 SQVTM, CDR2 ANQGSEA. CDR3 amino acids: CSVGLIRDNEQFF. The CDR3 coding sequence is TGCAGCGTTGGACTTATCAGAGACAATGAGCAGTTCTTC.

In nucleotides, the CDR3 is TGTGCCAGCAGTGGAGACAGGGGTTACCAGCATTTT. Encoded protein: CASSGDRGYQHF. The chain has TRBV2 and TRBJ1-5, with 8 nucleotides matching TRBD1. The CDR3 covers 12 residues. V shed 4 bases, J shed 12 bases, and the junction held 5 bases outside the gene matches. Germline assignment: CDR1 SNHLY and CDR2 FYNNEI.

The V call is TRBV4-3, the J call TRBJ2-7; D unclear. The length of the CDR3 is 15 residues. V gave up 0 bases and J gave up 3 bases, with 12 bases separating them. In germline, CDR1 is LGHNA, CDR2 YSLEER. CDR3 amino acids: CASSQEGSSHYEQYF. In DNA, the CDR3 is TGCGCCAGCAGCCAAGAAGGATCGTCCCACTACGAGCAGTACTTC.

This clone was seen a single time. J is TRBJ1-2 and V is TRBV7-2, with D possibly being TRBD1 (6 bases). This CDR3 has 14 amino acids. The V and J ends lost 5 bases and 8 bases respectively, with 18 bases between them. The germline CDR1 and CDR2 sequences are SGHTA and FQGNSA. The CDR3 protein is CASSTTGLPPGYTF. CDR3 nucleotides: TGTGCCAGCAGCACCACAGGGTTGCCTCCCGGCTACACCTTC.

The gene calls are TRBV7-2 and TRBJ2-5, with 13 positions matching TRBD2. The V gene's germline CDR1 is SGHTA and CDR2 FQGNSA. The CDR3 has 15 residues. V shed 5 bases and J 5 bases; nucleotides not matched to a gene: 5. Written as DNA, the CDR3 is TGTGCCAGCAGCCCCGGACTAGCGGGAGTGGAGACCCAGTACTTC. Translating gives CASSPGLAGVETQYF.

V usage is TRBV15 and J usage is TRBJ2-1; 12 bases are a match to TRBD2. Per germline, CDR1 LNHNV and CDR2 YYDKDF (reference sequence). The CDR3 runs 16 residues. After removal of 0 bases from V and 9 bases from J, the junction contained 6 bases not matched to a gene. The CDR3 here is CATSRDRTSGEFEQFF. Here the CDR3 DNA reads TGTGCCACCAGCAGAGATAGGACTAGCGGGGAGTTTGAGCAGTTCTTC.

J is TRBJ2-5 and V is TRBV30; 7 nucleotides align to TRBD2. J gave up 0 bases and V 5 bases, and 0 bases lay outside the gene matches. Per the germline V gene, CDR1 is GTSNPN and CDR2 is SVGIG (reference sequence). The CDR3 loop spans 12 amino acids. This chain's CDR3 is CAWGRDQETQYF. Here the CDR3 DNA reads TGTGCCTGGGGGAGGGACCAAGAGACCCAGTACTTC.

Here the CDR3 DNA reads TGTGCCAGCAGCTTTCAACAGGGGAAGGAAGCTTTCTTT. Protein product: CASSFQQGKEAFF. The V gene is TRBV27, the J gene TRBJ1-1, with 7 bases that match TRBD1. CDR1 MNHEY and CDR2 SMNVEV come from the germline V gene (reference sequence). This CDR3 spans 13 amino acids. With V trimmed by 6 bases and J by 8 bases, 9 bases remained unmatched.

CDR3: CASSVTGGSGANVLTF. As DNA, the CDR3 is TGTGCCAGCTCTGTGACAGGGGGCTCTGGGGCCAACGTCCTGACTTTC. This sequence joins TRBV18 and TRBJ2-6, with 9 bases identical to TRBD1. The V gene's germline CDR1 is KGHSH and CDR2 LQKENI. The CDR3 is made up of 16 amino acids. With 6 bases clipped from V and 0 bases from J, the junction kept 3 bases outside the gene matches.

This chain links TRBV10-3 with TRBJ1-3; unclear D gene. The CDR3 has 13 amino acids. Germline loops: CDR1 ENHRY, CDR2 SYGVKD. Trimming shortened V by 8 bases and J by 0 bases, and 8 bases separated the two germline ends. DNA for the CDR3: TGTGCCATCTTGGCACCCTCTGGAAACACCATATATTTT. Translation gives CAILAPSGNTIYF.

The chain combines TRBV21-1 with TRBJ2-7; TRBD2, the table's D call, lacks a check against the DNA. TRBV21-1 is tagged as a pseudogene. This CDR3 has 16 residues. The DNA of the CDR3 is TGTGCCAGCAGCTCTTGCAACGGCGGCCCGCCCCCCGAGCAGTACTTC. It is translated as CASSSCNGGPPPEQYF.

The chain uses TRBV25-1 and TRBJ1-6; 8 bases map to TRBD1. V dropped 6 bases and J dropped 14; count of bases not matched to a gene: 12. This CDR3 contains 14 residues. Germline V lookup: CDR1 MGHDK, CDR2 SYGVNS. As DNA, the CDR3 is TGTGCCAGCAGAATACAGGGGGGAAAGGGGACCCTCCACTTT. Encoded protein: CASRIQGGKGTLHF.

V gene TRBV11-3 combines with J gene TRBJ2-7; 14 bases align to TRBD2. J lost 6 bases, V lost 1 base, and 2 bases had no gene match. Germline CDR1 is SGHNT and CDR2 is YENEEA. The CDR3 totals 15 residues. In nucleotides, the CDR3 is TGTGCCAGCAGCTTAGTCGGGACTAGCGGGAGCGAGCAGTACTTC. Amino acids: CASSLVGTSGSEQYF.

The V and J genes are TRBV5-1 and TRBJ1-3; no definite D call. Trimming cost V 4 bases and J 0 bases, with 14 bases left between them. The CDR3 has 16 amino acids. Germline V gene data show CDR1 as SGHRS and CDR2 as YFSETQ. CDR3: CASSGQSPSSGNTIYF. CDR3 nucleotide sequence: TGCGCCAGCAGCGGGCAGTCGCCGTCCTCTGGAAACACCATATATTTT.

This clone has a handful of counts. This chain joins TRBV10-3 and TRBJ2-1; D is tentatively TRBD1 or TRBD2 (5 bases each). The CDR3 totals 13 residues. Germline V gene lookup returns CDR1 ENHRY and CDR2 SYGVKD. V was shortened by 2 bases and J by 7 bases, with 9 bases between the two germline ends. CDR3 in amino acids: CAISETEGNEQFF. CDR3 nucleotide sequence: TGTGCCATCAGTGAGACTGAGGGGAATGAGCAGTTCTTC.

J is TRBJ2-7 and V is TRBV5-1, with D perhaps matching TRBD1 (6 bases). V shed 4 bases and J shed 7 bases, with 15 bases lying between them. CDR1 is SGHRS and CDR2 is YFSETQ in the germline V gene. This CDR3 comprises 13 residues. The DNA of the CDR3 is TGCGCCAGCAGCGGGGGCCGGTTTGGGGAGCAGTACTTC. It codes for CASSGGRFGEQYF.

The chain carries TRBV11-2 and TRBJ1-5; D gene ambiguous. The CDR3 length is 14 residues. With 0 bases removed from V and 3 bases from J, the gap between germline ends came to 6 bases. Germline assignment: CDR1 SGHAT and CDR2 FQNNGV. The CDR3 DNA reads as TGTGCCAGCAGCTTAGAGGGCCTCAATCAGCCCCAGCATTTT. This gives the protein CASSLEGLNQPQHF.